This T cell receptor beta chain was obtained from a study of radiation and T cells in renal cell carcinoma. Study background: Nephrectomy followed 15 Gy stereotactic body radiation by 4 weeks.

The V and J ends lost 3 bases and 2 bases, in that order; junction bases with no gene match: 9. Germline CDR1 and CDR2: SQVTM and ANQGSEA. The CDR3 covers 15 residues. TCRdb keeps only in-frame clones here, not all; method: immunoSEQ multiplex PCR. The table lists approximately 150,000 clones, around four fifths of them singletons. Time point of the sample: baseline pretreatment blood. Regarding treatment: 15 Gy SBRT to primary tumor, nephrectomy 4 weeks later. The specimen comprised blood, sampled from a patient whose treatment included radiotherapy and nephrectomy. The source is a woman in her forties or fifties with renal cell carcinoma. This sequence joins TRBV29-1 and TRBJ2-5; TRBD2 matches at 7 bases. The DNA for the CDR3 is TGCAGCGTTGATCGGTGGCGGGGGAGGCAAGAGACCCAGTACTTC. Protein sequence: CSVDRWRGRQETQYF. Supplemented by reference TRBV29-1 and TRBJ2-5, the full variable domain reads SAVISQKPSRDICQRGTSLTIQCQVDSQVTMMFWYRQQPGQSLTLIATANQGSEATYESGFVIDKFPISRPNLTFSTLTVSNMSPEDSSIYLCSVDRWRGRQETQYFGPGTRLLVL.